This T cell receptor (beta chain) originates from a study of blood T cell repertoires in COVID-19. Turning to the study itself: There were acute and convalescent COVID-19 samples, and they came from the United States, Italy and Spain. The analysed material was cDNA or gDNA that came from T cells, B-cell-depleted T cells, or PBMCs.

Patients from Seattle were sampled longitudinally, starting during active infection. Trimming at V came to 5 bases and at J to 7 bases, leaving 7 bases not matched to a gene. Germline CDR1 is MNHEY and CDR2 is SVGEGT. This CDR3 is built from 15 residues. Per the original methods: Counts of nucleated cells, estimated from reference gene primer amplification, were obtained. Generated by immunoSEQ multiplex PCR, the TCRdb table keeps only in-frame clones and is missing some. V, J and clone size are taken as reported in that table, and D and trimming were inferred from the DNA itself. The repertoire includes 360,000 or so clones, roughly 87% of them detected once, and over 3.5% sits in the top ten. This clone has only one observation.

The chain joins TRBV6-2 or TRBV6-3 to TRBJ2-5, with TRBD2 matching 13 bases. The clonotype originates from a woman aged 60-70 years with COVID-19, enrolled during active disease. The sample consisted of peripheral blood. The CDR3 is CASSNGLAGAGTQYF. The CDR3 nucleotides read TGTGCCAGCAGTAACGGACTAGCGGGGGCAGGGACCCAGTACTTC.